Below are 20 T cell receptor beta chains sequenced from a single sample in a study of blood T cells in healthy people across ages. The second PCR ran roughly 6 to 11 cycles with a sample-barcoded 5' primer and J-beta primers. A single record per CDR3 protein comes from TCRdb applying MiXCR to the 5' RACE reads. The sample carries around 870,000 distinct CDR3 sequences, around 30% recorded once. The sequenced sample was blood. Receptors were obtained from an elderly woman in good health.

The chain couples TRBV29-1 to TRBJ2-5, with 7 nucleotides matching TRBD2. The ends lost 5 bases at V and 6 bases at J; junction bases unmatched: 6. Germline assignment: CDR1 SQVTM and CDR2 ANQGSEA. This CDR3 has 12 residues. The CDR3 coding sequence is TGCAGCGTTACGAGGGAGGGGAAGACCCAGTACTTC. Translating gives CSVTREGKTQYF.

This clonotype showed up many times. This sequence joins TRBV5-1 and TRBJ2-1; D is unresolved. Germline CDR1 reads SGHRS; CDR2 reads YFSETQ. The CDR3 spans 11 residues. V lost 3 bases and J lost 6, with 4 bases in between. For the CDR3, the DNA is TGCGCCAGCAGCTCTTCCAATGAGCAGTTCTTC. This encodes CASSSSNEQFF.

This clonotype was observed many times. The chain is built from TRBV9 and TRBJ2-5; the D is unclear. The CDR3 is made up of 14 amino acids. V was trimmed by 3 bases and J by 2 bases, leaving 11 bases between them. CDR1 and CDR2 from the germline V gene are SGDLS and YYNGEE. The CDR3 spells CASSAGRAQETQYF. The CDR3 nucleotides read TGTGCCAGCAGCGCCGGTAGGGCACAAGAGACCCAGTACTTC.

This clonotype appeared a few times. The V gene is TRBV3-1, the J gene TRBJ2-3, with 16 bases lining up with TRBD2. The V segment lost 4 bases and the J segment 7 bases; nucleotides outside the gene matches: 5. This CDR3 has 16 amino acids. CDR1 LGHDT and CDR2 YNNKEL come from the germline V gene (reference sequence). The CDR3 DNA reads TGTGCCAGCAGCCCGGGACTAGCGGGGGGGCAGAATACGCAGTATTTT. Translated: CASSPGLAGGQNTQYF.

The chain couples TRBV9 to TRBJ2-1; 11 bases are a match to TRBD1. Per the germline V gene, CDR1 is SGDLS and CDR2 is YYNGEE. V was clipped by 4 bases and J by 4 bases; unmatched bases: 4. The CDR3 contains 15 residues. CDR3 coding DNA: TGTGCCAGCAGCATCGGACAGGGGGCTTACAATGAGCAGTTCTTC. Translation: CASSIGQGAYNEQFF.

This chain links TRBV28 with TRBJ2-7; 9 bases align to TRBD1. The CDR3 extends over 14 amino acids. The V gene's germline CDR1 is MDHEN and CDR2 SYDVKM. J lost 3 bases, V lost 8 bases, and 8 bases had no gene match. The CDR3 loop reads CASHPGQGSYEQYF. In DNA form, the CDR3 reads TGTGCCAGCCACCCCGGACAGGGGAGCTACGAGCAGTACTTC.

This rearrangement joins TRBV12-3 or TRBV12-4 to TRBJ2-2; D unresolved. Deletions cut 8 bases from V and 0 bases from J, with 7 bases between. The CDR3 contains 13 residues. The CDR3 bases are TGTGCCAGCCTGAACTCGAACACCGGGGAGCTGTTTTTT. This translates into CASLNSNTGELFF.

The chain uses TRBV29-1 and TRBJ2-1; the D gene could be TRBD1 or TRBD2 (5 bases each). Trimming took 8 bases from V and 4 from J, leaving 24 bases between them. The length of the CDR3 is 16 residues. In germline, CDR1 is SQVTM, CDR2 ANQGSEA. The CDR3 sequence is CSSEGLGLGSYNEQFF. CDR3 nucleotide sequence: TGCAGCTCTGAGGGCCTGGGGCTAGGAAGTTACAATGAGCAGTTCTTC.

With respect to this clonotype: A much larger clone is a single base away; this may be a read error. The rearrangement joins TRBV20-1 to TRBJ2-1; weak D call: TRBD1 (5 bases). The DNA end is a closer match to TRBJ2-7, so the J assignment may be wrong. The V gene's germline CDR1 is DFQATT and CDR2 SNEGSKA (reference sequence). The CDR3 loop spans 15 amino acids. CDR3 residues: CSARAGIGFYNEQYF. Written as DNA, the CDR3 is TGCAGTGCTAGGGCAGGGATCGGGTTTTACAATGAGCAGTACTTC.

CDR3 sequence: CASSLDGGDVQFF. CDR3 DNA: TGTGCCAGCAGCCTGGATGGGGGAGATGTGCAGTTCTTC. The chain links TRBV2 to TRBJ2-1, with D possibly being TRBD1 or TRBD2 (5 bases each). The CDR3 is made up of 13 amino acids. V lost 6 bases to trimming and J lost 12 bases, with 18 bases between them. Germline values: CDR1 SNHLY, CDR2 FYNNEI.

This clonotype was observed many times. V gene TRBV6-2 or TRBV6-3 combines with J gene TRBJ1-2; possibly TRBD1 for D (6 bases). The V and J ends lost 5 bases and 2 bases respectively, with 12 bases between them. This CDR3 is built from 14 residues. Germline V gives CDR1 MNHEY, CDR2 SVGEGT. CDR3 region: CASSDNRVNYGYTF. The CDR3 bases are TGTGCCAGCAGTGACAACAGGGTAAACTATGGCTACACCTTC.

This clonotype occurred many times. CDR3: CASSLRTGAGDTQYF. DNA for the CDR3: TGTGCCAGCAGCTTAAGGACAGGGGCAGGGGATACGCAGTATTTT. V is TRBV7-2 and J is TRBJ2-3; 9 nucleotides agree with TRBD1. V shed 2 bases, J shed 6 bases, and the junction held 6 bases outside the gene matches. CDR1 is SGHTA, CDR2 FQGNSA, per germline. This CDR3 is 15 amino acids long.

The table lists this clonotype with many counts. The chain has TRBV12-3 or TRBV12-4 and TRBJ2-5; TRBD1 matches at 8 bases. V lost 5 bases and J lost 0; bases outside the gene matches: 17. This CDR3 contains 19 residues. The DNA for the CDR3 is TGTGCCAGCAGTCTCAAAACAGGGGGTTACAAAGCGGACCAAGAGACCCAGTACTTC. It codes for CASSLKTGGYKADQETQYF.

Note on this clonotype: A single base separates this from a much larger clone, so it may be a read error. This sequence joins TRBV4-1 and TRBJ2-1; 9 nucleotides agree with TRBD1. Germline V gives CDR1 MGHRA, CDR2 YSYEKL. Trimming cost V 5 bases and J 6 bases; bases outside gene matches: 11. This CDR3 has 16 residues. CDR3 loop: CASSTSGDRDSNEQFF. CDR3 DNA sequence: TGCGCCAGCAGCACAAGCGGGGACAGGGACAGCAATGAGCAGTTCTTC.

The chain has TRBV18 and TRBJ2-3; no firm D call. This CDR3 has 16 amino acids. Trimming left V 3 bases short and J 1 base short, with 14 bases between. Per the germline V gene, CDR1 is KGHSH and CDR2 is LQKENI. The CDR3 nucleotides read TGTGCCAGCTCACCCTCGGCCATTGGAGGCACAGATACGCAGTATTTT. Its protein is CASSPSAIGGTDTQYF.

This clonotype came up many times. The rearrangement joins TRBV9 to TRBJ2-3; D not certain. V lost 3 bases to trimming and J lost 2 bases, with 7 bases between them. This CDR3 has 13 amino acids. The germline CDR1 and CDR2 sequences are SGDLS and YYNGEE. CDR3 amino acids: CASSERPTDTQYF. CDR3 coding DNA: TGTGCCAGCAGCGAGCGACCCACAGATACGCAGTATTTT.

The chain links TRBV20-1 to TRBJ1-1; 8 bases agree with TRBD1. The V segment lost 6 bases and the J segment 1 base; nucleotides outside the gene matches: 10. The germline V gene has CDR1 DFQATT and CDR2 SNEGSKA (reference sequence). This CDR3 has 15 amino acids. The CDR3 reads CSAPEVGQANTEAFF. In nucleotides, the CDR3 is TGCAGTGCCCCCGAAGTGGGACAGGCGAACACTGAAGCTTTCTTT.

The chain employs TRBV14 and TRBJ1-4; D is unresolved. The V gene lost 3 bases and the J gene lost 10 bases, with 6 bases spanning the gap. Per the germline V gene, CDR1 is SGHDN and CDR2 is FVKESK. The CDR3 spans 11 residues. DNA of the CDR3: TGTGCCAGCAGCCAGAAAAGAAAACTGTTTTTT. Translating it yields CASSQKRKLFF.

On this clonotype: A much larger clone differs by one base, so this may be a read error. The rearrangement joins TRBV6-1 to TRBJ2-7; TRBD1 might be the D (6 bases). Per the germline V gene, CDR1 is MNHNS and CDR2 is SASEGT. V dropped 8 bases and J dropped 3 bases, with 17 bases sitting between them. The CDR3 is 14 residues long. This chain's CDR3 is CASGPFQGSYEQYF. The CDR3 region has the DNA TGTGCCAGCGGGCCCTTTCAGGGGAGCTACGAGCAGTACTTC.

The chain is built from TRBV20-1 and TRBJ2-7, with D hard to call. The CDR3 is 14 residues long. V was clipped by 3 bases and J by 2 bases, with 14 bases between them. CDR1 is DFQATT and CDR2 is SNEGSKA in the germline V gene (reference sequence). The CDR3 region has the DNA TGCAGTGCTAGGAGCTCATTTGAGCCCTACGAGCAGTACTTC. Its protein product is CSARSSFEPYEQYF.